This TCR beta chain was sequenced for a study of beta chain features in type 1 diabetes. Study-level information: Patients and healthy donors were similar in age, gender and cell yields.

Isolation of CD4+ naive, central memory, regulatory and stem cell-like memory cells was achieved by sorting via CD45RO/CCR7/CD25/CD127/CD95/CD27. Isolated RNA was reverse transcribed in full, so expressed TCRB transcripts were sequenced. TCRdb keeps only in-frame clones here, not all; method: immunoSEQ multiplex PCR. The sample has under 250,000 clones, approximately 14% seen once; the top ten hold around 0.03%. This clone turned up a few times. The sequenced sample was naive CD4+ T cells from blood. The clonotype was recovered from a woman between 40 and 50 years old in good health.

In DNA, the CDR3 is TGTGCCAGCAGTCGAGAGGGGGACACCCACTATGGCTACACCTTC. This gives the protein CASSREGDTHYGYTF. The chain uses TRBV6-6 and TRBJ1-2, with D perhaps matching TRBD1 (6 bases). Germline CDR1 and CDR2: MNHNY and SVGAGI (reference sequence). The CDR3 is 15 residues long. With 5 bases removed from V and 3 bases from J, the gap between germline ends came to 16 bases.